Below are 8 T cell receptor beta chains sequenced from a single sample in a study of radiotherapy plus CTLA-4 blockade in lung cancer. The data were produced by immunoSEQ multiplex PCR, yet TCRdb's version contains in-frame clones alone and is incomplete. The profile shows approximately 81,000 clones, more than 60% of them singletons. Here the sequenced sample was peripheral blood, taken from a patient treated with radiotherapy plus ipilimumab. The receptors stem from a human donor with non-small cell lung cancer who had a partial response to radiotherapy plus ipilimumab. Some clones in this sample may be carry-over from other donors' samples.

The rearrangement links TRBV5-8 to TRBJ2-5; 7 positions agree with TRBD2. Germline loops: CDR1 SGHTS, CDR2 YDEGEE. The CDR3 runs 14 residues. V was clipped by 4 bases and J by 7 bases; unmatched bases: 10. In DNA form, the CDR3 reads TGTGCCAGCAGCCCCCGGACTAGAATATCGACCCAGTACTTC. Amino acid sequence: CASSPRTRISTQYF.

V gene TRBV28 combines with J gene TRBJ1-2; the D is unclear. The germline CDR1 and CDR2 sequences are MDHEN and SYDVKM. There are 13 residues in the CDR3. V was clipped by 4 bases and J by 6 bases, with 12 bases between them. The CDR3 DNA reads TGTGCCAGCAGTTCACACAACGTCCATGGCTACACCTTC. The encoded protein is CASSSHNVHGYTF.

This clone was seen once. The chain recombines TRBV18 with TRBJ2-7, with 9 bases identical to TRBD1. CDR3 length: 14 residues. Germline CDR1 and CDR2: KGHSH and LQKENI. After removal of 2 bases from V and 5 bases from J, the junction contained 4 bases not matched to a gene. CDR3 in amino acids: CASSPSRTGDEQYF. Written as DNA, the CDR3 is TGTGCCAGCTCACCATCCAGGACAGGGGACGAGCAGTACTTC.

The chain couples TRBV28 to TRBJ2-1; maybe TRBD1 (6 bases). Germline values: CDR1 MDHEN, CDR2 SYDVKM. There are 14 residues in the CDR3. The V end was cut by 7 bases, the J end by 0 bases, with 10 bases between. CDR3 sequence (DNA): TGTGCCAGCAAGACAGGAAGCTCCTACAATGAGCAGTTCTTC. Translated, it gives CASKTGSSYNEQFF.

The chain links TRBV18 to TRBJ2-3, with TRBD2 matching over 15 bases. The junction had 10 bases not matched to a gene; V was cut back by 0 bases and J by 3 bases. CDR3 length equals 20 residues. Germline CDR1 and CDR2: KGHSH and LQKENI. The CDR3 reads CASSPPGLAGGPRWTDTQYF. In nucleotides, the CDR3 is TGTGCCAGCTCACCACCCGGACTAGCGGGGGGGCCGAGGTGGACAGATACGCAGTATTTT. Full variable domain (missing parts from reference TRBV18 and TRBJ2-3): NAGVMQNPRHLVRRRGQEARLRCSPMKGHSHVYWYRQLPEEGLKFMVYLQKENIIDESGMPKERFSAEFPKEGPSILRIQQVVRGDSAAYFCASSPPGLAGGPRWTDTQYFGPGTRLTVL.

V and J are TRBV6-6 and TRBJ2-3, with 7 bases lining up with TRBD1. Losses at the gene ends were 6 bases for V and 4 bases for J; bases not matched to a gene: 13. The germline gives CDR1 MNHNY, CDR2 SVGAGI (reference sequence). This CDR3 is 16 amino acids long. CDR3: CASSPRGPRGSDTQYF. The CDR3, as DNA: TGTGCCAGCAGCCCGAGAGGGCCCAGGGGGTCAGATACGCAGTATTTT.

This clone was counted once. This CDR3 reads CASSQVLGTQYF. The CDR3 coding sequence is TGTGCCAGCAGCCAGGTCCTGGGTACGCAGTATTTT. The chain has TRBV28 and TRBJ2-3; D is ambiguous. The V gene's germline CDR1 is MDHEN and CDR2 SYDVKM. V was cut by 6 bases and J by 8 bases, with 12 bases left in between. The CDR3 is 12 amino acids.

The rearrangement joins TRBV9 to TRBJ2-1; 7 bases align to TRBD2. CDR1 is SGDLS, CDR2 YYNGEE, per germline. Unmatched junction bases numbered 11, after V lost 3 bases and J lost 2 bases. The CDR3 spans 17 residues. The CDR3 sequence is CASSGRWGDYTYNEQFF. The CDR3 coding sequence is TGTGCCAGCAGCGGAAGGTGGGGGGACTATACCTACAATGAGCAGTTCTTC.